The 13 T cell receptor beta chains reported below all come from one sample, sequenced in a study of T cell responses to AZD1222 COVID-19 vaccine (dated by TCRdb to 2020 to 2023). Libraries were built with the immunoSEQ multiplex PCR assay. Entries here come from immuneACCESS through TCRdb and include only in-frame sequences with V and J called. Some clones fail to appear in such tables; in the studies checked, an unresolved V gene covers under half of the shortfall, and the cause of the remainder is unknown. In all, the sample holds 65,000 to 90,000 clones, and about 85% of those were seen once. Together, the top ten hold around 1.2% of the sample. Reading the label with the study, this specimen's time point is: about 28 days (+/-7) after the second vaccine dose. The input for sequencing was peripheral blood, taken 28 days after the second AZD1222 dose. These receptors were obtained from an adult who received the AZD1222 COVID-19 vaccine.

The chain links TRBV10-3 to TRBJ2-1; D remains unclear. This CDR3 contains 15 residues. V was clipped by 2 bases and J by 7 bases, with 15 bases between them. Germline CDR1 is ENHRY and CDR2 is SYGVKD. The CDR3 region has the DNA TGTGCCATCAGTGAGAACGGGCCCATAGGGAATGAGCAGTTCTTC. As protein: CAISENGPIGNEQFF.

The chain is built from TRBV19 and TRBJ2-7, with 9 nucleotides matching TRBD1. CDR3 size: 15 residues. With V trimmed by 10 bases and J by 1 base, 11 bases remained unmatched. Germline V gives CDR1 LNHDA, CDR2 SQIVND (reference sequence). Written as DNA, the CDR3 is TGTGCCACCTCCTATCCCGGGACAGGGTCCTACGAGCAGTACTTC. Amino acid sequence: CATSYPGTGSYEQYF.

This chain connects TRBV19 to TRBJ1-5; a possible D gene is TRBD1 (6 bases). CDR3 length: 13 residues. Germline CDR1 reads LNHDA; CDR2 reads SQIVND (reference sequence). V shed 11 bases and J shed 2 bases, with 13 bases lying between them. CDR3 protein: CALGGGRNQPQHF. The CDR3, as DNA: TGTGCCCTGGGGGGGGGCCGCAATCAGCCCCAGCATTTT.

The gene calls are TRBV9 and TRBJ2-7, with D possibly matching TRBD1 (6 bases). The CDR3 covers 14 residues. The V gene lost 3 bases and the J gene lost 7 bases, with 17 bases spanning the gap. Germline CDR1 is SGDLS and CDR2 is YYNGEE. The CDR3 DNA follows: TGTGCCAGCAGCGCCTCGTCTCAGGGGTGGGAGCAGTACTTC. The encoded protein is CASSASSQGWEQYF. The variable domain in full, with the rest retrieved from reference TRBV9 and TRBJ2-7, is DSGVTQTPKHLITATGQRVTLRCSPRSGDLSVYWYQQSLDQGLQFLIQYYNGEERAKGNILERFSAQQFPDLHSELNLSSLELGDSALYFCASSASSQGWEQYFGPGTRLTVT.

The V and J genes are TRBV6-2 or TRBV6-3 and TRBJ2-3; D is possibly TRBD1 (5 bases). The CDR3 runs 13 residues. The germline V gene encodes CDR1 MNHEY and CDR2 SVGEGT. V dropped 5 bases and J dropped 1 base, with 7 bases sitting between them. CDR3 loop: CASSGQGTDTQYF. For the CDR3, the DNA is TGTGCCAGCAGTGGACAAGGCACAGATACGCAGTATTTT.

The chain carries TRBV5-1 and TRBJ1-1; D possibly corresponds to TRBD1 (5 bases). The CDR3 is made up of 13 amino acids. Germline V gene lookup returns CDR1 SGHRS and CDR2 YFSETQ. Trimming left V 3 bases short and J 6 bases short, with 12 bases between. CDR3 sequence reads: CASSSLQVPEAFF. The CDR3 DNA follows: TGCGCCAGCAGCTCGTTACAGGTTCCTGAAGCTTTCTTT.

The chain joins TRBV11-2 to TRBJ1-1; possible D gene TRBD1, 5 bases. Germline V gives CDR1 SGHAT, CDR2 FQNNGV. Trimming took 0 bases from V and 0 from J, leaving 14 bases between them. This CDR3 region has 17 residues. CDR3 protein: CASSLDLGQTVNTEAFF. The CDR3 DNA reads TGTGCCAGCAGCTTAGACCTAGGACAAACAGTGAACACTGAAGCTTTCTTT.

The chain recombines TRBV12-3 or TRBV12-4 with TRBJ1-2; D is unclear. The CDR3 spans 13 residues. V was shortened by 6 bases and J by 5 bases, with 13 bases between the two germline ends. The CDR3 region is CASRSAALYGYTF. The CDR3 DNA reads TGTGCCAGCAGGTCAGCCGCCCTTTATGGCTACACCTTC.

This clone was observed a single time. The J gene is TRBJ2-2, the V gene TRBV6-5; TRBD1 is a possible D gene (6 bases). This CDR3 has 15 residues. The germline CDR1 and CDR2 sequences are MNHEY and SVGAGI. Deletions cut 6 bases from V and 1 base from J, with 12 bases between. CDR3 loop: CASSTDRRNTGELFF. The CDR3 nucleotides are TGTGCCAGCAGCACTGACAGGAGGAACACCGGGGAGCTGTTTTTT.

The chain recombines TRBV15 with TRBJ2-1, with 9 bases aligning to TRBD2. Germline trimming cut 0 bases from V and 8 bases from J; bases unmatched to any gene: 14. Germline CDR1 and CDR2: LNHNV and YYDKDF (reference sequence). CDR3 length: 18 residues. CDR3 sequence: CATSRDPRGSGSVDEQFF. The CDR3 DNA follows: TGTGCCACCAGCAGAGACCCCCGGGGTAGCGGGAGCGTCGATGAGCAGTTCTTC. Variable domain in full (rest from reference TRBV15 and TRBJ2-1): DAMVIQNPRYQVTQFGKPVTLSCSQTLNHNVMYWYQQKSSQAPKLLFHYYDKDFNNEADTPDNFQSRRPNTSFCFLDIRSPGLGDTAMYLCATSRDPRGSGSVDEQFFGPGTRLTVL.

The chain's CDR3 is CASSLPGQKNIQYF. The CDR3 DNA sequence: TGTGCCAGCAGCTTGCCGGGACAGAAAAACATTCAGTACTTC. The V gene is TRBV5-6, the J gene TRBJ2-4; 7 bases match TRBD1. Germline CDR1 and CDR2: SGHDT and YYEEEE. This CDR3 has 14 residues. Trimming removed 1 base from V and 4 bases from J; junction bases left unmatched: 2. Drawing the rest from reference TRBV5-6 and TRBJ2-4, the complete variable domain is DAGVTQSPTHLIKTRGQQVTLRCSPKSGHDTVSWYQQALGQGPQFIFQYYEEEERQRGNFPDRFSGHQFPNYSSELNVNALLLGDSALYLCASSLPGQKNIQYFGAGTRLSVL.

The sample holds one count of this clone. This chain links TRBV29-1 with TRBJ1-1, with D possibly matching TRBD1 (5 bases). Germline V lookup: CDR1 SQVTM, CDR2 ANQGSEA. The ends were cut back, 6 bases at V and 8 bases at J, with 16 bases in the middle. This CDR3 spans 12 amino acids. CDR3 amino acids: CSVPARAGEAFF. The CDR3 bases are TGCAGCGTACCAGCACGGGCAGGGGAAGCTTTCTTT.

V usage is TRBV3-1 (or the pseudogene TRBV3-2) and J usage is TRBJ2-2; 10 bases fit TRBD1. V was pared by 4 bases and J by 6 bases, with 11 bases of the junction left unmatched. Germline-derived CDR1 and CDR2 are LGHDT and YNNKEL (reference sequence). The CDR3 spans 17 residues. The CDR3 nucleotides read TGTGCCAGCAGCCTTTATCGGGACAGGGGTTCGTCCGGGGAGCTGTTTTTT. Protein: CASSLYRDRGSSGELFF.